The rows below give T cell receptor beta chains drawn from one sample of a study of early T cells in non-severe SARS-CoV-2 infection. Using its own MiXCR run on the 5' RACE reads, TCRdb lists one record per CDR3 protein. The sample carries more than 20,000 distinct CDR3 sequences, around 4.2% recorded once. Material: whole blood. Receptors were obtained from an adult who was a healthcare worker with PCR-confirmed SARS-CoV-2 infection or an uninfected control (not recorded which). Each CDR3 is given with its conserved first and last residue. The order of the fields is CDR3 protein, V gene.

CDR3 protein: CASSQDITYSNEKLFF
V gene: TRBV4-2

CDR3 protein: CASSLGGHTDTQYF
V gene: TRBV5-6

CDR3 protein: CAISEGTLPGQGYNEQFF
V gene: TRBV10-3

CDR3 protein: CASSETSGRTYNEQFF
V gene: TRBV2

CDR3 protein: CASSHLAGGRTQYF
V gene: TRBV7-9

CDR3 protein: CASSQATQRLAGGRGETQYF
V gene: TRBV14

CDR3 protein: CSAGSFGYNEQFF
V gene: TRBV20-1

CDR3 protein: CASSVGTWMSTNYGYTF
V gene: TRBV11-2

CDR3 protein: CASSIGASYGYTF
V gene: TRBV19

CDR3 protein: CAISGSKNEQYF
V gene: TRBV10-3

CDR3 protein: CSVGGTKVSETQYF
V gene: TRBV29-1

CDR3 protein: CASGLGSYYEQYF
V gene: TRBV12-5

CDR3 protein: CASSRMYTAGFDEKLFF
V gene: TRBV5-5

CDR3 protein: CASSRDRGDTNSKNIQYF
V gene: TRBV21-1

CDR3 protein: CASTRQGGNIQYF
V gene: TRBV19

CDR3 protein: CASNLGGAVLETQYF
V gene: TRBV2

CDR3 protein: CASSSRTGKGDTQYF
V gene: TRBV27

CDR3 protein: CASSLGLAGIRYF
V gene: TRBV11-2

CDR3 protein: CASSDRDNEQFF
V gene: TRBV6-1

CDR3 protein: CASSSANSGANVLTF
V gene: TRBV5-5

CDR3 protein: CASRQDYSEAFF
V gene: TRBV27

CDR3 protein: CASSPGTGVYGYTF
V gene: TRBV5-1

CDR3 protein: CASSYQPPGGGYSPLHF
V gene: TRBV19

CDR3 protein: CASSLGRTSSNEQFF
V gene: TRBV7-9

CDR3 protein: CASSLGLAGDEQFF
V gene: TRBV11-3

CDR3 protein: CASTERGYSNQPQHF
V gene: TRBV19

CDR3 protein: CASSPRNSPLHF
V gene: TRBV3-1

CDR3 protein: CASSQGGTGELFF
V gene: TRBV3-1

CDR3 protein: CASSLGSITDTQYF
V gene: TRBV5-1

CDR3 protein: CASSFVGTGDYEQYF
V gene: TRBV27

CDR3 protein: CASSVGGVQVGDTQYF
V gene: TRBV2

CDR3 protein: CASRRPGTTYEQYF
V gene: TRBV27

CDR3 protein: CASSYRGGEQYF
V gene: TRBV2

CDR3 protein: CASSPSDEQFF
V gene: TRBV18

CDR3 protein: CASARTGMNTEAFF
V gene: TRBV9

CDR3 protein: CASRGQGYSNQPQHF
V gene: TRBV28

CDR3 protein: CSARGLAGGGTDTQYF
V gene: TRBV20-1

CDR3 protein: CASSPDRTDTQYF
V gene: TRBV7-2

CDR3 protein: CTSSLVIGQGNEQFF
V gene: TRBV7-6

CDR3 protein: CASRPQTGTGNTIYF
V gene: TRBV6-1

CDR3 protein: CSARGQDKINIQYF
V gene: TRBV20-1

CDR3 protein: CASSNAPRGTQYF
V gene: TRBV21-1